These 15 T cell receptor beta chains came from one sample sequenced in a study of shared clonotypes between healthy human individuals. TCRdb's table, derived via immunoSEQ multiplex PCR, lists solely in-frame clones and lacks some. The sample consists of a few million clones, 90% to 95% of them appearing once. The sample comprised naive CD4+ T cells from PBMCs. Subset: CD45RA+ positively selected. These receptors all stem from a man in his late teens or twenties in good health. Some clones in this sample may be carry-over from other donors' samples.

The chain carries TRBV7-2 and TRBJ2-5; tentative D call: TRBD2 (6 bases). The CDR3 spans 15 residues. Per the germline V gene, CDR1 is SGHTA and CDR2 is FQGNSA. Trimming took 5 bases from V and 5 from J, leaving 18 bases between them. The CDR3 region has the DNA TGTGCCAGCAGCATCACACAACTAGGGAGGGAGACCCAGTACTTC. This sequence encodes CASSITQLGRETQYF. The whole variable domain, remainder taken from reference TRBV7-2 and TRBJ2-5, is GAGVSQSPSNKVTEKGKDVELRCDPISGHTALYWYRQSLGQGLEFLIYFQGNSAPDKSGLPSDRFSAERTGGSVSTLTIQRTQQEDSAVYLCASSITQLGRETQYFGPGTRLLVL.

The CDR3, as DNA: TGTGCCATCAGTGCCCTATCGGGACAGGGAGGCCACGAGCAGTACTTC. It yields the protein CAISALSGQGGHEQYF. J is TRBJ2-7 and V is TRBV10-3; TRBD1 aligns across 9 bases. The germline CDR1 and CDR2 sequences are ENHRY and SYGVKD. V trimming: 4 bases; J trimming: 5 bases; junction bases outside the gene matches: 12. The CDR3 contains 16 residues.

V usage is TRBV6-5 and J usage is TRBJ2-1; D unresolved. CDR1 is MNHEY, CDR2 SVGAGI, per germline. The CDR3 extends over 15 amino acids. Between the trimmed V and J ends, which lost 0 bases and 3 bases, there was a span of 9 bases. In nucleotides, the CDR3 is TGTGCCAGCAGTTACTCGAGCCCTAGCTACAATGAGCAGTTCTTC. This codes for CASSYSSPSYNEQFF.

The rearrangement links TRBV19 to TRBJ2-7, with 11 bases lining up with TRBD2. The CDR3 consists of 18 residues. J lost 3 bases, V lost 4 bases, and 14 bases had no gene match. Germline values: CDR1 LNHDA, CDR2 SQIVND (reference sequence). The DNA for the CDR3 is TGTGCCAGTAGTACAGGGAGTAGCGGGAGGGTAGATCTCTACGAGCAGTACTTC. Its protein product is CASSTGSSGRVDLYEQYF.

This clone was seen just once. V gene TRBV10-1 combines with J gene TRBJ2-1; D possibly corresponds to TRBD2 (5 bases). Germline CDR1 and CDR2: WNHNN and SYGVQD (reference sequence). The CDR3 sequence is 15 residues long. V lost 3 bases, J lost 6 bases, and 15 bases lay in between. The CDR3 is CASSDIASPINEQFF. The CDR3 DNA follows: TGCGCCAGCAGTGACATAGCTAGCCCAATCAATGAGCAGTTCTTC.

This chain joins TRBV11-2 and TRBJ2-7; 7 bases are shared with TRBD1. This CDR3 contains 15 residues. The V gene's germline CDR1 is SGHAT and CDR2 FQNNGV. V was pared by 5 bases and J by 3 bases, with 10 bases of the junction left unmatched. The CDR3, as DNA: TGTGCCAGCAGCCCGGTCTGGACAGGCAGCTACGAGCAGTACTTC. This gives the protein CASSPVWTGSYEQYF.

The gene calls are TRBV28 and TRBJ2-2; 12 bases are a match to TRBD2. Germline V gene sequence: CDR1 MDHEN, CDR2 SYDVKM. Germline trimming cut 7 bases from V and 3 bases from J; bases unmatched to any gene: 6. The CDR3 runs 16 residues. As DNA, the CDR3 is TGTGCCAGCACGGCTAGCGGGAGGGCTGACACCGGGGAGCTGTTTTTT. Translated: CASTASGRADTGELFF.

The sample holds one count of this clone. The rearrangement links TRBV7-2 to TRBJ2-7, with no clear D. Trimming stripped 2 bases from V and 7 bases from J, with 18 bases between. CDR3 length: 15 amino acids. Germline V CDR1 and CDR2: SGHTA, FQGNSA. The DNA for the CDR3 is TGTGCCAGCAGCTTAATGGGTAGTCACTTGGGGGAGCAGTACTTC. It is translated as CASSLMGSHLGEQYF.

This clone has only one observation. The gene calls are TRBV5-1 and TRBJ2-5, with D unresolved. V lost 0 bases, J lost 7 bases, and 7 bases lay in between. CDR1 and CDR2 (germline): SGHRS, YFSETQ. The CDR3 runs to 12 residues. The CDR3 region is CASSLGSATQYF. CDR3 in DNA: TGCGCCAGCAGCTTGGGTAGTGCGACCCAGTACTTC.

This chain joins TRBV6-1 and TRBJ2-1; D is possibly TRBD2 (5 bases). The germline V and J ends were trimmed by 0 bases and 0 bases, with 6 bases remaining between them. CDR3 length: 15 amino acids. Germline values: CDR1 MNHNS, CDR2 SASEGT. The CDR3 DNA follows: TGTGCCAGCAGTGAAGCCCGGGACTCCTACAATGAGCAGTTCTTC. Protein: CASSEARDSYNEQFF.

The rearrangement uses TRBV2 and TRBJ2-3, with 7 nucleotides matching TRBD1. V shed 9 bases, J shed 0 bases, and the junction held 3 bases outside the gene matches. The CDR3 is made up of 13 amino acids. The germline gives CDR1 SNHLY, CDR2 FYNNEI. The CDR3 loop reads CASRQGSTDTQYF. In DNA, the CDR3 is TGTGCCAGTAGACAGGGAAGCACAGATACGCAGTATTTT.

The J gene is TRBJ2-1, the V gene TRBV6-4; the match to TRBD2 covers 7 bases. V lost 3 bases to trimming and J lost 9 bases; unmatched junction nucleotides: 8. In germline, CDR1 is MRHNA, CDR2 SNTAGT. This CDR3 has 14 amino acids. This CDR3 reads CASSESVAGSEQFF. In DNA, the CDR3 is TGTGCCAGCAGTGAATCGGTAGCGGGTAGTGAGCAGTTCTTC.

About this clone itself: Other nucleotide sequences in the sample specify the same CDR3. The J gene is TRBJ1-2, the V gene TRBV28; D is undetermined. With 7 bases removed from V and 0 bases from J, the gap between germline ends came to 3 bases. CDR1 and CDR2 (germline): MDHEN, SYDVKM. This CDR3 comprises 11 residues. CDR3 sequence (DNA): TGTGCCAGCAAGCCTAACTATGGCTACACCTTC. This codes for CASKPNYGYTF.

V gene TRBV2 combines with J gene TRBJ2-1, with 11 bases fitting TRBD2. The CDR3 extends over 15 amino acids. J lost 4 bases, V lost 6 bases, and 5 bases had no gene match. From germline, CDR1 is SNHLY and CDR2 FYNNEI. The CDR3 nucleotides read TGTGCCAGCAGCGAGACTAGCGGGGCTTACAATGAGCAGTTCTTC. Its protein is CASSETSGAYNEQFF.

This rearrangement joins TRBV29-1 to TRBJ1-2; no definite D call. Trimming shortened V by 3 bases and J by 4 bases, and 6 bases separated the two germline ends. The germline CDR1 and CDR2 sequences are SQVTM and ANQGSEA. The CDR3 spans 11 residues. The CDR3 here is CSVDHSYGYTF. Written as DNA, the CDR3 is TGCAGCGTTGATCACTCCTATGGCTACACCTTC.